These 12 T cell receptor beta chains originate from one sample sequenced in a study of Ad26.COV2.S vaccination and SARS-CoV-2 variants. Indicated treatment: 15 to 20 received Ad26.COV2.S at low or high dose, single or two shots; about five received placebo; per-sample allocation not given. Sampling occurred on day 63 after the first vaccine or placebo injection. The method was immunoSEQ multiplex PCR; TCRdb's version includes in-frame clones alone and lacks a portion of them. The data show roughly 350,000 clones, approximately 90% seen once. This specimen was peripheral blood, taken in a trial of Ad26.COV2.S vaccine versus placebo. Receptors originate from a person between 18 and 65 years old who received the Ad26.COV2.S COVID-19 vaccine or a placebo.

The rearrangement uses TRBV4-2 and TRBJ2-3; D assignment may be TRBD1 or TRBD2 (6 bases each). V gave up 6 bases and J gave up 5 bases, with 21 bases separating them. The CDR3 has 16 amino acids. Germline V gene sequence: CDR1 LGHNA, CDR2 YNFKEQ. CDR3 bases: TGTGCCAGCAGTTCGCCCGGGACTCCGACAGGAGATACGCAGTATTTT. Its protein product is CASSSPGTPTGDTQYF.

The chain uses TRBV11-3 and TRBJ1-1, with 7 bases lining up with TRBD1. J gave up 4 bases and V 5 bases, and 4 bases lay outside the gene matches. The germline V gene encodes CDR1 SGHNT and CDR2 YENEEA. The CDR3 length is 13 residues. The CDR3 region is CASSQNRGTEAFF. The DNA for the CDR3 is TGTGCCAGCAGCCAGAACAGGGGCACTGAAGCTTTCTTT.

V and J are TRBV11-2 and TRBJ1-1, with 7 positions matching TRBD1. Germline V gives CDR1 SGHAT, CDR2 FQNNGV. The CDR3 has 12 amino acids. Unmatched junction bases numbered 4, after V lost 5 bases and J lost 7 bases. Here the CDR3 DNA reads TGTGCCAGCAGCCATGACAGGGTTGAAGCTTTCTTT. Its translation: CASSHDRVEAFF. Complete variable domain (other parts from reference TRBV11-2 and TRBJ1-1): EAGVAQSPRYKIIEKRQSVAFWCNPISGHATLYWYQQILGQGPKLLIQFQNNGVVDDSQLPKDRFSAERLKGVDSTLKIQPAKLEDSAVYLCASSHDRVEAFFGQGTRLTVV.

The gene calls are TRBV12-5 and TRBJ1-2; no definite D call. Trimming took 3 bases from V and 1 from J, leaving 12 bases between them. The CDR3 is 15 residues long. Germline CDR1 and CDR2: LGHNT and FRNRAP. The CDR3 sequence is CASGLLTDLNYGYTF. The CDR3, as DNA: TGTGCTAGTGGTTTACTGACGGATCTTAACTATGGCTACACCTTC.

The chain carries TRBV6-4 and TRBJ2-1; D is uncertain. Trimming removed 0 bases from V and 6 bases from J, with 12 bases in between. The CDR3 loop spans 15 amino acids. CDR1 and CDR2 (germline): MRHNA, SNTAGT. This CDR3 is CASSDSIERGNEQFF. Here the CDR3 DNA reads TGTGCCAGCAGTGACTCGATTGAAAGAGGCAATGAGCAGTTCTTC.

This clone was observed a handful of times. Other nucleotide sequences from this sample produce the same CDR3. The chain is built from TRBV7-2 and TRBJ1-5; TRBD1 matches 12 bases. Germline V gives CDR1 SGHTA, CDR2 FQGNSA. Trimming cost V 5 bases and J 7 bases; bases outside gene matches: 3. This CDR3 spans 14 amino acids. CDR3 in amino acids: CASSPGTGGQPQHF. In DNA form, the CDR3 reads TGTGCCAGCAGCCCCGGGACAGGGGGCCAGCCCCAGCATTTT.

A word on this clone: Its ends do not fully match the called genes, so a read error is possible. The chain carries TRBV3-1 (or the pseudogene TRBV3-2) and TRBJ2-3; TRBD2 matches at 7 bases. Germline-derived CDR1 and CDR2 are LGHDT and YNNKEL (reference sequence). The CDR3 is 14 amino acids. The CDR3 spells CASSQDHRTSALSF. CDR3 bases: TGTGCCAGCAGCCAAGATCACAGAACTAGCGCATTGAGTTTT.

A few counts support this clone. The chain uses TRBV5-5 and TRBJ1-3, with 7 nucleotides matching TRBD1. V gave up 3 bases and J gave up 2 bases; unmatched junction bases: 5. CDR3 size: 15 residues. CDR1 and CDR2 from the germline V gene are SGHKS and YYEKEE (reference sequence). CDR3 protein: CASSSYQGAGNTIYF. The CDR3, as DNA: TGTGCCAGCAGCTCGTATCAGGGGGCTGGAAACACCATATATTTT.

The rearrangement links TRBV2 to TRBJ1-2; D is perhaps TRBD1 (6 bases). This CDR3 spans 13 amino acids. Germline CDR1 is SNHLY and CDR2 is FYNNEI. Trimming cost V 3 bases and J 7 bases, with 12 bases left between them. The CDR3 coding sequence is TGTGCCAGCAGTGACGCAGGGGAAGTTGGCTACACCTTC. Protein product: CASSDAGEVGYTF.

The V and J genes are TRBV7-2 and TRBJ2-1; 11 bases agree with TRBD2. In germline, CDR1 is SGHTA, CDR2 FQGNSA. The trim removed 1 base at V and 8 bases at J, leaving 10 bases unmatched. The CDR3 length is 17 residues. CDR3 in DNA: TGTGCCAGCAGCTTAGTGGGCCATAGCGGGAGGGCCGATGAGCAGTTCTTC. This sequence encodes CASSLVGHSGRADEQFF.

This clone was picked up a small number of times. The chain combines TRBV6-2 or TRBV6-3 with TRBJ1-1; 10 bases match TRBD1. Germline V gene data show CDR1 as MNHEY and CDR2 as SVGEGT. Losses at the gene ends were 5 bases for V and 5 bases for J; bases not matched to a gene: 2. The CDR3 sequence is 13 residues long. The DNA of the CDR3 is TGTGCCAGCAGTCGGGACAGGGGAACTGAAGCTTTCTTT. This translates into CASSRDRGTEAFF.

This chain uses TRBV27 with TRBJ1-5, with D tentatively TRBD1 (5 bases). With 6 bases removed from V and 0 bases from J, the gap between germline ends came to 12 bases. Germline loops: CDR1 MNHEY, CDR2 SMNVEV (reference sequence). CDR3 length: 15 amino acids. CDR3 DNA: TGTGCCAGCAGACCCGGACAATATAGCAATCAGCCCCAGCATTTT. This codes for CASRPGQYSNQPQHF.